These 2 T cell receptor beta chains originate from one sample sequenced in a study of shared clonotypes between healthy human individuals. Sequencing used immunoSEQ multiplex PCR; TCRdb keeps in-frame clones, though not all of them. Found here are about 2.3 million clones, just over 90% of them singletons; the top ten hold approximately 0.4%. The sequencing input was naive CD4+ T cells from PBMCs. Subset: CD45RA+ positively selected. The source is a man in his late teens or twenties in good health. Some clones in this sample may be carry-over from other donors' samples.

The chain combines TRBV7-8 with TRBJ1-1; D gene uncertain. The V end lost 5 bases, the J end lost 3 bases, and 13 bases lay between the germline ends. There are 14 residues in the CDR3. The germline gives CDR1 SGHVS, CDR2 FQNEAQ. CDR3 loop: CASSPRGADTEAFF. Here the CDR3 DNA reads TGTGCCAGCAGCCCTAGAGGAGCCGACACTGAAGCTTTCTTT.

This clone was detected once. The rearrangement uses TRBV11-2 and TRBJ1-1; the D is unclear. Trimming removed 5 bases from V and 5 bases from J, with 21 bases in between. The V gene's germline CDR1 is SGHAT and CDR2 FQNNGV. This CDR3 comprises 16 residues. The CDR3 region is CASSPTTSARGTEAFF. The DNA of the CDR3 is TGTGCCAGCAGCCCCACGACGTCGGCGCGCGGAACTGAAGCTTTCTTT.